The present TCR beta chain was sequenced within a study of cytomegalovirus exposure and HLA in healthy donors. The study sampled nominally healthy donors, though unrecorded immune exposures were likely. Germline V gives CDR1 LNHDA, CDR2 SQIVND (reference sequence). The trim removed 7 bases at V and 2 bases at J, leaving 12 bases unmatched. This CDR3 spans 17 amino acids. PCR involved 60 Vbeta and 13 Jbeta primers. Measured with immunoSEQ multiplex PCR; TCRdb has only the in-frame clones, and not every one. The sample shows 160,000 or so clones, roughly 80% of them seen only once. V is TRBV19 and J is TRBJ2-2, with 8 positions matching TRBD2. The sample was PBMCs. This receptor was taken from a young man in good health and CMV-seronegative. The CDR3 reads CASTPGAGGLNTGELFF. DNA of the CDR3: TGTGCCAGTACCCCGGGGGCGGGAGGATTAAACACCGGGGAGCTGTTTTTT.